This T cell receptor beta chain derives from a study of cytomegalovirus exposure and HLA in healthy donors (TCRdb year 2017). Some background on the complete study: An earlier analysis of 587 of the donors reported 250 to 300 Gb of sequence data and roughly 100 million unique TCR beta sequences from around 200 million T cells. An early release that covered some 630 HLA-typed donors contained about 300 gigabases of sequencing data and about 93 million unique TCR sequences. Of the 350 to 450 genotyped donors, 65% to 90% were placed in the genetic ancestry cluster associated with self-reported Caucasian donors. The study aimed to test whether cataloging public T cell receptors could reveal signatures of past pathogen exposure. The T cell repertoires of roughly 660 subjects were profiled by immunosequencing and related to cytomegalovirus serostatus. Along with the 666-subject first cohort, a separate validation cohort of over a hundred different subjects was used. To predict cytomegalovirus infection status, the study brought together high-throughput TCR immunosequencing, statistical association of individual TCRs with disease status, and machine learning. A later analysis re-examined previously published TCR beta repertoires from roughly 720 donors and added high-resolution HLA genotyping to investigate patterns of TCR occurrence. The later analysis used no new phenotypic data to find candidate immune exposures, relying instead on TCR beta sequences and their occurrence across donors. In an earlier analysis of a few hundred of the donors, high-throughput TCR beta sequencing was used to judge whether each TCR beta V gene segment behaved as functional or pseudogenic. Donor age, sex, ethnicity and CMV serostatus were compiled alongside the repertoire data. Genome-wide SNP genotypes for about 65% of the roughly 670 donors were used in a later genetic analysis, which treated that subset as a discovery cohort. Every discovery cohort repertoire had been produced on one sequencing platform. HLA typing covered class I and class II loci at four-digit resolution. Typing coverage differed by locus: A, B, C, DRB1 and DQB1 were typed in about 620-640 donors, DQA1 in about 560, DPA1 in roughly 590, and DPB1 in just under 480. Roughly 5 DR-DQ haplotypes were treated as single units for association and clustering because of strong linkage in the cohort. Among 398 genotyped donors of the cohort, an average of about 240,000 unique TCR beta nucleotide sequences was sequenced per donor, of which 15% to 20% were non-productive.

The cohort consisted of hundreds of healthy bone marrow donors. At the time of sampling, all cohort members were nominally healthy, though unrecorded immune exposures were likely present. The donor tested CMV seronegative, placing the donor among the 350 to 400 seronegative members of the cohort. Every donor gave a peripheral blood sample, and the peripheral blood mononuclear cells from that sample were used for TCR beta sequencing. The Qiagen DNeasy Blood Extraction Kit was used to extract genomic DNA from the blood cell samples. The method behind the library was the immunoSEQ multiplex PCR assay. For the multiplex PCR, a mixture combining 60 forward primers for TCR Vbeta segments and 13 reverse primers for TCR Jbeta segments was used. Amplification of the CDR3 region of rearranged TCR beta genes was performed with a multiplex PCR assay on genomic DNA. The amplified TCR beta libraries were sequenced on the Illumina HiSeq System as 87-base-pair reads. Per the source publication's procedure: Across the 670 or so repertoires, a later analysis counted roughly 77 million unique TCR beta chains, 9.5 million to 13 million of which were shared by at least two donors. A nearest-neighbor algorithm error-corrected the raw reads and collapsed the reads into unique sequences, merging closely related sequences to remove PCR and sequencing errors. Alignment of CDR3 sequences to IMGT reference sequences was used to assign V, D and J gene segments. For a sequence to be retained, a match of at least six nucleotides to both a V gene segment and a J gene segment was required. Rearrangements were called productive when the CDR3 lacked stop codons and stayed in frame with V and J; all others were non-productive. Following IMGT convention, CDR3 was defined as the stretch from the second conserved V-encoded cysteine up to the conserved J-encoded phenylalanine. The earlier analysis of about 530 of the donors excluded any sequence lacking an unambiguous match to a single V gene segment. In an earlier analysis of approximately 560 of the donors, a V segment was called functional when productive rearrangements were above 56.7%, and segregating when the standard deviation between donors exceeded 5%. A statistical classification framework was built for diagnosing cytomegalovirus status from the catalog of TCR beta chain sequences. A later analysis assigned V and J genes by comparing TCR nucleotide sequences with IMGT/GENE-DB human TR gene sequences. Using the TCRdist pipeline, a later analysis assigned CDR3 sequences along with most-parsimonious VDJ recombination scenarios. A later analysis defined each TCR beta chain by its CDR3 amino acid sequence plus V-gene family, and excluded reads lacking a unique V-gene family. In a later analysis, a few hundred highly shared, low-generation-probability nucleotide sequences were removed to address suspected cross-contamination and a sequencing artifact. In a later analysis, a clonal expansion index was calculated for each public chain from normalized within-repertoire ranks of inferred template counts. In a later analysis, generation probabilities were computed with a VDJ recombination model fitted to out-of-frame rearrangements, and the resulting probabilities were checked against IGoR. A later analysis scored TCR-TCR, TCR-HLA and TCR-CMV co-occurrence with hypergeometric tests, applying a repertoire-size bias correction to TCR pairs. In a later analysis, false discovery rates were estimated by permuting HLA or CMV assignments 20 times. In a later analysis, co-occurring TCRs were grouped using DBSCAN, and TCRdist sequence similarity was added for clustering within HLA-allele-positive subsets. Repertoires with fewer than 30,000 or more than 120,000 public chains, plus five repertoires with anomalous nucleotide sharing, were excluded from co-occurrence clustering. The source is immuneACCESS, and TCRdb retained only in-frame sequences with V and J called. Part of the clones is not carried over; for the studies checked, unresolved V genes explain less than half of this, and the remainder is unexplained. The V and J calls and clone size were taken over from that table, and D and trimming were inferred from the DNA. Across this sample there are 150,000 to 200,000 clones, with about 72% seen only once. About 1.5% of the sample is taken by the ten largest.

V is pared back by 3 bases and J by 5 bases, with 8 bases lying between the germline termini. CDR1 and CDR2 are read off the germline V gene as MDHEN and SYDVKM. Counted from cysteine to phenylalanine, this CDR3 has 13 amino acids. The read is trimmed to its CDR3 DNA, 39 bases read in frame from base 1. On the study overall, not on this receptor specifically: According to a later analysis, parvovirus B19, influenza, CMV and Epstein-Barr virus appeared linked to several top co-occurrence clusters. A later analysis found that HLA-associated TCR beta chains were more clonally expanded and had lower generation probabilities than equally common non-associated chains. Linkage disequilibrium might explain the correlated functional status among segregating V segments, but an unknown experimental factor could not be excluded. A further reported finding was that TCR beta sequences accurately predicted the HLA-A and HLA-B alleles for most subjects in the first cohort. When HLA alleles, especially DR and DQ, strongly co-occurred, attributing TCR associations to individual alleles was difficult. The study listed 170 or so TCR beta chains as associated with cytomegalovirus. A later analysis found that TCR association rates varied across HLA loci, with DRB1 alleles showing the most associated TCRs and HLA-C alleles the fewest. This cohort had only TCR beta chains sequenced, and the lack of alpha or paired-chain data limited which features could be detected. Because some donors lacked HLA typing at each locus, the association tests relied only on the typed subset. Presence/absence analyses assumed roughly uniform sequencing depth across donors, an assumption that may not hold. The authors suggested that the approach could potentially be extended to other disease states and immunological phenotypes. A cluster of highly shared sequence variants was judged likely to be a technical artifact of the sequencing pipeline. Cytomegalovirus status was reported to be diagnosed by the classifier with high specificity and sensitivity in both the original and validation cohorts. A later analysis associated 16,951 TCR beta sequences with specific HLA alleles at a false discovery rate of 0.05. Some IMGT-functional V segments, including TRBV6-2 and TRBV6-3, could not be told apart with the 87-base-pair reads, so those segments were excluded. Across donors, most TCR sequences were observed very rarely, whereas some public TCRs were present in many individuals. Compared with the approximately 670-donor mean, donors in an Asian-associated ancestry cluster had fewer N-insertions in productive TCRs, according to a later genetic analysis. The only immune exposure information available for the cohort was CMV serostatus. According to a later analysis, most CMV-associated TCR beta chains appeared to be HLA-restricted, and the HLA associations seemed to be driven largely by CMV exposure. In vitro tests confirmed that a few of the cytomegalovirus-associated TCR beta chains recognize cytomegalovirus antigens. In an earlier analysis of approximately 590 of the donors, most TCR beta V segments were observed in productive rearrangements about 90% or about 30% of the time, broadly matching IMGT annotations. An association between a missense DCLRE1C variant and V-gene and J-gene trimming of TCR beta chains was found in a later genetic analysis and replicated in an independent cohort. Because counts were too low, about 15 rarely observed V segments, including chromosome 9 orphons, were left out of the earlier analysis of roughly 600 of the donors.

Worth noting for this clone: Its target antigen remains unknown. Qualities for individual bases were not recorded, and no much larger clone is one base off.

What was sequenced was PBMCs. This chain joins TRBV28 to TRBJ2-4; TRBD1 is possibly the D segment (5 matching bases). This receptor was obtained from a male donor in good health and CMV-seronegative. The CDR3 is CASSFPGQNIQYF. The DNA is TGTGCCAGCAGTTTTCCAGGGCAAAACATTCAGTACTTC.